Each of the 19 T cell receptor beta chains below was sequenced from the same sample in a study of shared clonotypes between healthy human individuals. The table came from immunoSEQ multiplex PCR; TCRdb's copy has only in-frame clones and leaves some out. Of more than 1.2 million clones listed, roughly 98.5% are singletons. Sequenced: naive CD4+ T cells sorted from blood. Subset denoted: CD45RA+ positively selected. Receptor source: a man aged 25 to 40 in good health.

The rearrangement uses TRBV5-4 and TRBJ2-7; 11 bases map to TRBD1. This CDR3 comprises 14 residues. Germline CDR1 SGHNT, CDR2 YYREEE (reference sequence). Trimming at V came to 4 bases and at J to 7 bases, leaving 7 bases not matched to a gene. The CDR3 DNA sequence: TGTGCCAGCAGCCCGGACAGGGGGCCACGGGAGCAGTACTTC. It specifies CASSPDRGPREQYF.

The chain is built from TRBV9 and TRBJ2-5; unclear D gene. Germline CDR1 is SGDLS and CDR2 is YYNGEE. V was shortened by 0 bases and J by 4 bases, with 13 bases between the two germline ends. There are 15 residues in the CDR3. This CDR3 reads CASSVASGRRETQYF. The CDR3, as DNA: TGTGCCAGCAGCGTAGCTTCGGGCCGTCGAGAGACCCAGTACTTC. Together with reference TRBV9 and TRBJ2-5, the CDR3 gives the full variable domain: DSGVTQTPKHLITATGQRVTLRCSPRSGDLSVYWYQQSLDQGLQFLIQYYNGEERAKGNILERFSAQQFPDLHSELNLSSLELGDSALYFCASSVASGRRETQYFGPGTRLLVL.

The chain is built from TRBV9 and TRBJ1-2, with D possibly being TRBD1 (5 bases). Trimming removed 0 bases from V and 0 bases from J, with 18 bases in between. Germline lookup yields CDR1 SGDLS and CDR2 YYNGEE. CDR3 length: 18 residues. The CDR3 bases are TGTGCCAGCAGCGTAGAACCGGGGCGACCCCCAGCTAACTATGGCTACACCTTC. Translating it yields CASSVEPGRPPANYGYTF.

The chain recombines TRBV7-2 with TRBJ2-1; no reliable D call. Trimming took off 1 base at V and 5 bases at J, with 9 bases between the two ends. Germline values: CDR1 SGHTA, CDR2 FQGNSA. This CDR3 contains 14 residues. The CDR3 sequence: CASSLEVVNNEQFF. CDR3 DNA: TGTGCCAGCAGCTTAGAGGTGGTGAACAATGAGCAGTTCTTC.

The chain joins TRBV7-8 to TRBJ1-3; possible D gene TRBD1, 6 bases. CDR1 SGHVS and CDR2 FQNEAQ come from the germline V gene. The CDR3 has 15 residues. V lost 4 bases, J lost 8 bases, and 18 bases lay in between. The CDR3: CASSSIGTAGDTIYF. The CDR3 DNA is TGTGCCAGCAGCTCCATCGGGACCGCAGGGGACACCATATATTTT.

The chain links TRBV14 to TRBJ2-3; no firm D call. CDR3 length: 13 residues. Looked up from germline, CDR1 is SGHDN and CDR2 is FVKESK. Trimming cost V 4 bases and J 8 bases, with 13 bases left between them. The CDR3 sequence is CASSPLSLRTQYF. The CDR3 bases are TGTGCCAGCAGCCCCCTGTCCCTGCGTACGCAGTATTTT.

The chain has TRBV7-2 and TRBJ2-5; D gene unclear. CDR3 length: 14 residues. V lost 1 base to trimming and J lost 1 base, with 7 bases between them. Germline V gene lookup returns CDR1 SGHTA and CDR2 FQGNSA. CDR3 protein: CASSLVTPQETQYF. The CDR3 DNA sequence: TGTGCCAGCAGCTTAGTAACACCCCAAGAGACCCAGTACTTC. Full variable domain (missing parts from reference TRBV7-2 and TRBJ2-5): GAGVSQSPSNKVTEKGKDVELRCDPISGHTALYWYRQSLGQGLEFLIYFQGNSAPDKSGLPSDRFSAERTGGSVSTLTIQRTQQEDSAVYLCASSLVTPQETQYFGPGTRLLVL.

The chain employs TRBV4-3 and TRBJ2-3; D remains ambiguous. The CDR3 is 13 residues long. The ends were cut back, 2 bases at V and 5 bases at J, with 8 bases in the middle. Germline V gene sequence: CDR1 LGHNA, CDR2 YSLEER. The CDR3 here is CASSQIRLDTQYF. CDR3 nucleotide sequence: TGCGCCAGCAGCCAAATCCGGCTAGATACGCAGTATTTT.

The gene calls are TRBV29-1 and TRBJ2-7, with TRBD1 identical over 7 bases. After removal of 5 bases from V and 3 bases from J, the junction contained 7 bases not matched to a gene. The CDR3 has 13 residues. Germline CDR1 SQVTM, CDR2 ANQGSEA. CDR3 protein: CSVLRDRDYEQYF. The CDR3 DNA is TGCAGCGTTCTCCGGGACAGAGACTACGAGCAGTACTTC.

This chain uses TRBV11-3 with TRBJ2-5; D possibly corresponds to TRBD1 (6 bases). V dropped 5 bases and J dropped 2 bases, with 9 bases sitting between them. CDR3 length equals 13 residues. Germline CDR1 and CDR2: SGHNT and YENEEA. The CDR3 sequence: CASSRTEQETQYF. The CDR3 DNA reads TGTGCCAGCAGCCGGACAGAACAAGAGACCCAGTACTTC.

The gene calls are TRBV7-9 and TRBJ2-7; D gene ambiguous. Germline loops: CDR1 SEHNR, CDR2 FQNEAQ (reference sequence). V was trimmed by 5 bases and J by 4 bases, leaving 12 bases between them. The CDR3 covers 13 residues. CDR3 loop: CASSASELYEQYF. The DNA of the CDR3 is TGTGCCAGCAGCGCATCTGAGCTATACGAGCAGTACTTC.

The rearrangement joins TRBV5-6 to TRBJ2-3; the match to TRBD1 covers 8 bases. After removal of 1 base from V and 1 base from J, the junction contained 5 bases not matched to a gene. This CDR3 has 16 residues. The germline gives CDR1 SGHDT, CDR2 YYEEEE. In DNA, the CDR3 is TGTGCCAGCAGCTTGACATGGGGACAGGGCACAGATACGCAGTATTTT. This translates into CASSLTWGQGTDTQYF.

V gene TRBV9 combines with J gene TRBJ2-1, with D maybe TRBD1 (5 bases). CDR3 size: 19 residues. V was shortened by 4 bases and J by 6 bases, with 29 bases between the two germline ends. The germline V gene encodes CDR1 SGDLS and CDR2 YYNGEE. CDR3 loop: CASSPRSTVMGRGINEQFF. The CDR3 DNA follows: TGTGCCAGCAGCCCGAGATCGACAGTAATGGGCAGAGGTATCAATGAGCAGTTCTTC.

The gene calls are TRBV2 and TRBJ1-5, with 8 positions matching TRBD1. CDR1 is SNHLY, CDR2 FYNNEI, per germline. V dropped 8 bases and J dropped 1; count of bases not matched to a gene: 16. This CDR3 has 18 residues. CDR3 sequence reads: CASGGPGRGPTSNQPQHF. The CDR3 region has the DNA TGTGCCAGCGGGGGCCCGGGCAGGGGGCCAACAAGCAATCAGCCCCAGCATTTT. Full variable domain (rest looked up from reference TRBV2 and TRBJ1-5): EPEVTQTPSHQVTQMGQEVILRCVPISNHLYFYWYRQILGQKVEFLVSFYNNEISEKSEIFDDQFSVERPDGSNFTLKIRSTKLEDSAMYFCASGGPGRGPTSNQPQHFGDGTRLSIL.

The CDR3 nucleotides read TGTGCCAGCATGGGACTAGCGGGCTACGAGCAGTACTTC. This sequence encodes CASMGLAGYEQYF. The V and J genes are TRBV27 and TRBJ2-7; 12 nucleotides line up with TRBD2. The J segment lost 3 bases and the V segment lost 7 bases, leaving 1 base of the junction unmatched. Germline CDR1 is MNHEY and CDR2 is SMNVEV (reference sequence). The CDR3 runs 13 residues.

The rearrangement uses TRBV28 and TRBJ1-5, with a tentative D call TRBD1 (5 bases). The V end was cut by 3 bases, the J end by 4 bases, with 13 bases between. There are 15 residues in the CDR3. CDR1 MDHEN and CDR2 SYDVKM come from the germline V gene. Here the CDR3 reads CASSLLTEPNQPQHF. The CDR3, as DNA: TGTGCCAGCAGTTTGCTGACAGAACCTAATCAGCCCCAGCATTTT.

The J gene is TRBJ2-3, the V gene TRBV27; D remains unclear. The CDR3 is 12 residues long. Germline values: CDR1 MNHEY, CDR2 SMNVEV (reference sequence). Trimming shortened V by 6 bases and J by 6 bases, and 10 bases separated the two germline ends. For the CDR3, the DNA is TGTGCCAGCAGGGATATTCTTGATACGCAGTATTTT. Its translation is CASRDILDTQYF.

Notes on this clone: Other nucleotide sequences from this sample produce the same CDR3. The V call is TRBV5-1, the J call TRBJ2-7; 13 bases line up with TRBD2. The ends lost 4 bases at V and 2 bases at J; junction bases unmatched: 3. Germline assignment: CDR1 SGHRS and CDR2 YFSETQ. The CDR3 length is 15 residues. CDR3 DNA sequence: TGCGCCAGCAGCACCGGACTAGCGGGGGCCTACGAGCAGTACTTC. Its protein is CASSTGLAGAYEQYF.

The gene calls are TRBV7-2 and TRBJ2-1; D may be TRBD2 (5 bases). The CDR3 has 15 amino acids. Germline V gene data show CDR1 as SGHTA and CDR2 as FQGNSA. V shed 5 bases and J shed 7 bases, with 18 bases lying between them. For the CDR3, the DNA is TGTGCCAGCAGCCCTGATAATTTAGGACTGAATGAGCAGTTCTTC. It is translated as CASSPDNLGLNEQFF.